A single sample is the source of the 7 T cell receptor beta chains below, sequenced in a study of patients and donors after allogeneic stem cell transplantation (dated by TCRdb to the early 2020s). Libraries were prepared through RT-PCR. The sequencer was a NextSeq 550. Clones were called with MiXCR by TCRdb after fastp trimmed the public reads at Q25, and only in-frame beta chains were retained. A single entry per CDR3 protein holds the most common genes and DNA from its merged rows. This sample has 800,000 to 1,000,000 distinct CDR3 sequences in its table, and more than 15% of those were observed once. The ten largest clones add up to 5% to 6.5% of the sample. The sample was blood, either unsorted or a sorted T cell fraction (not recorded which). Receptors originate from a human donor who was either an allogeneic HSCT recipient or a stem cell or donor lymphocyte infusion donor (not recorded which). It is not recorded whose cells these are; they may come from a transplant donor.

J is TRBJ1-6 and V is TRBV4-2, with TRBD1 matching 7 bases. Unmatched junction bases numbered 7, after V lost 1 base and J lost 10 bases. Germline lookup yields CDR1 LGHNA and CDR2 YNFKEQ. The CDR3 consists of 15 residues. The CDR3 coding sequence is TGTGCCAGCAGCCAAGTGGGGCAGGGGGAGTCACCCCTCCACTTT. This sequence encodes CASSQVGQGESPLHF.

V is TRBV7-9 and J is TRBJ2-7, with D possibly matching TRBD2 (6 bases). From germline, CDR1 is SEHNR and CDR2 FQNEAQ (reference sequence). Trimming left V 8 bases short and J 5 bases short, with 19 bases between. This CDR3 has 14 residues. The CDR3, as DNA: TGTGCCAGCCTTCGCGGGACCCTACCCGACGAGCAGTACTTC. Amino acids: CASLRGTLPDEQYF.

This clonotype has only a few counts. The V gene is TRBV7-9, the J gene TRBJ2-2, with 7 bases aligning to TRBD1. This CDR3 contains 15 residues. Per the germline V gene, CDR1 is SEHNR and CDR2 is FQNEAQ (reference sequence). Germline trimming cut 7 bases from V and 3 bases from J; bases unmatched to any gene: 8. Here the CDR3 reads CASTAGTEHTGELFF. The DNA for the CDR3 is TGTGCCAGCACCGCCGGGACAGAACACACCGGGGAGCTGTTTTTT.

This clonotype has only a few counts. The rearrangement links TRBV7-9 to TRBJ2-7; D remains unclear. The CDR3 covers 14 residues. Trimming stripped 3 bases from V and 5 bases from J, with 14 bases between. The germline gives CDR1 SEHNR, CDR2 FQNEAQ (reference sequence). CDR3: CASSFFLGLHEQYF. CDR3 DNA: TGTGCCAGCAGCTTCTTTCTCGGGCTCCACGAGCAGTACTTC.

There are many counts of this clonotype. The J gene is TRBJ1-1, the V gene TRBV7-2; TRBD1 might be the D (5 bases). V was shortened by 1 base and J by 11 bases, with 14 bases between the two germline ends. In germline, CDR1 is SGHTA, CDR2 FQGNSA. The CDR3 loop spans 13 amino acids. In DNA form, the CDR3 reads TGTGCCAGCAGCTTAGATGGGGGGGGTGGTGCTTTCTTT. Encoded protein: CASSLDGGGGAFF.

The gene calls are TRBV20-1 and TRBJ2-5, with D perhaps TRBD1 (6 bases). The V gene lost 3 bases and the J gene lost 0 bases, with 20 bases spanning the gap. Germline V gives CDR1 DFQATT, CDR2 SNEGSKA (reference sequence). CDR3 length equals 17 residues. The chain's CDR3 is CSASRLTQGGYQETQYF. In DNA form, the CDR3 reads TGCAGTGCTAGCCGCCTTACCCAAGGGGGTTACCAAGAGACCCAGTACTTC.

This clonotype was observed a handful of times. The rearrangement links TRBV27 to TRBJ2-7; 8 bases agree with TRBD1. The V segment lost 8 bases and the J segment 2 bases; nucleotides outside the gene matches: 8. The CDR3 is 14 residues long. Germline V gene lookup returns CDR1 MNHEY and CDR2 SMNVEV (reference sequence). DNA of the CDR3: TGTGCCAGCGGTAGACAGACAGGGGCCTACGAGCAGTACTTC. Protein sequence: CASGRQTGAYEQYF.